This T cell receptor beta chain was obtained from a study of HIV-infected patients and healthy controls (TCRdb year 2014). About the full investigation: Although they stayed below normal ranges, CD4 counts in about 85% of the 16 patients rose modestly but significantly after three months of therapy. CD8 counts showed no consistent shift during early therapy, whereas the CD4:CD8 ratio rose slightly. Viral load became undetectable in about 75% of the 16 patients by the second bleed and in all patients after a further year of therapy. Patients exhibited no overall T-cell lymphocytopenia, and total CDR3 counts per chain were not significantly different from those of controls. The study asked whether deep sequencing of the TCR repertoire from small blood samples of HIV patients could detect immune perturbation and reconstitution. Here is what the overall study found, with its caveats: Processing included only sixteen HIV-infected individuals, and this was regarded by the authors as a major limit on how widely the findings apply. More CDR3s were shared between individuals among healthy controls than among HIV+ patients, as measured by Jaccard index and by the count of highly shared sequences. In the samples, alpha-beta chain pairing was left undetermined. Significantly different mean usage between HIV-infected patients and controls was observed for eight alpha and eight beta V genes. Unequal numbers of distinct sequences between patients and controls complicated comparisons, and size-matching overweighted rare events from HIV-infected data. HIV-infected repertoires had significantly higher mean Gini indices than controls, possibly reflecting oligoclonality. MAIT cell alpha-chain CDR3s were found at high frequency in healthy controls but were severely depleted in HIV+ repertoires. The study cohorts differed slightly in age and sex profile, but those differences did not account for the observed differences in diversity. HIV-associated CDR3s exhibited a significant reduction in frequency during therapy, whereas CMV-associated CDR3s exhibited no significant change, although the majority increased in frequency. Sequencing depth was restricted by the use of whole blood, which also prevented the dynamics of distinct T-cell subpopulations from being separated. The apparent post-therapy recovery of the Gini index in HIV-infected patients was not reproduced in size-matched repertoire data. Roughly threefold more distinct CDR3s and higher Shannon diversity were observed in healthy control repertoires than in untreated HIV+ repertoires. The study did not determine donor HLA types.

This clonotype was counted only a few times. No antigen is known for it. One base away there is no much larger clone; base qualities are not given. Whole blood was used without cell fractionation, so the repertoire reflected all unsorted peripheral T cells. For RNA extraction, an approximately 2.6 ml sample of peripheral blood was drawn into Tempus tubes. HIV-infected adults who had not yet received antiretroviral therapy and were about to begin treatment were enrolled, with the first sixteen eligible patients processed. Patients were deemed ineligible for enrollment if they had febrile or AIDS-related illness, tumors, hepatitis B or C coinfection, immunomodulatory therapy, recent vaccination or treatment interruptions. Residual genomic DNA was removed with the TURBO-DNase kit and globin mRNA was depleted with GLOBINclear. Pretreatment blood from HIV-infected patients was collected just before antiretroviral therapy was started.

400 to 550 ng RNA was reverse transcribed with SuperScript III using primers against the alpha and beta constant regions. Separate alpha and beta chain libraries were generated by chain-specific third strand synthesis with multiplexing indices. The protocol used a single primer pair to amplify all rearrangements within a chain, which avoided primer bias, and attached molecular barcodes to each cDNA molecule. The SP2 sequencing primer site and a random hexamer were carried on a 5' RACE adapter, to which purified cDNA was joined by T4 RNA Ligase 1. Second strand synthesis was primed from the SP2 site with Phusion polymerase, using slow temperature ramps to favor optimal annealing. The 12-nucleotide barcode on each molecule comprised two random hexamer sequences, both introduced before amplification and concatenated. A short first PCR added P5 and P7 adapter elements plus a second index, followed by an approximately 23-cycle amplification PCR with P5s and P7 primers. A total of 25 to 30 PCR cycles were applied to the libraries, which were quantified on a Qubit, sized on a Bioanalyzer, and diluted to about 4 nM. The normalized libraries were sequenced on an Illumina MiSeq using 2 x 250 paired-end kits. MinElute columns were the means by which the reverse transcription reactions were cleaned up, and the reactions were eluted into approximately 10 ul Tris-Cl. The adapter ligations were run for roughly 25 hours at 16 degrees C, and AMPure XP beads at a 1:1 ratio were afterwards used to clean them. The published analysis was carried out like this. Demultiplexed FASTQ files were processed with a modified Decombinator by which V, J, insert and barcode information was output. Sequences that shared a barcode but differed from the dominant sequence were discarded as errors, and original cDNA molecules were estimated by counting barcodes clustered at Levenshtein distance 3. For downstream analyses, the R packages ineq, vegan, igraph and RCytoscape were used, along with IMGT nomenclature and CDR3 definitions. The authors computed V gene usage over distinct sequences and counted each TCR a single time to avoid skew from clonal expansion. Within a donor, similarity networks joined unique CDR3 amino acid sequences in every case where two of them were separated by a single Levenshtein edit. In the repertoires, a search was made for a compiled set of published HIV-specific CDR3s (approximately 90 alpha, 702 beta) and CMV-specific CDR3s (about 13 alpha, over 250 beta). Random subsampling to size-matched repertoires showed patients' decreased diversity was not caused by their lower sequence numbers. TCRdb took the public reads, trimmed them with fastp at Q25, ran MiXCR for clone calling and kept in-frame beta chains. A single entry per CDR3 protein holds the most common genes and DNA from its merged rows. The V and J calls shown here were made by TCRdb, not taken from the authors' results. This sample lists around 3,400 distinct CDR3 sequences; about 20% were detected once. Around 28% of the sample is taken by the ten largest.

The CDR3, cysteine through phenylalanine, is 15 amino acids long. Only CDR3 DNA remains: 45 bases, in frame from the first base. At the junction V is shortened by 2 bases and J by 0 bases, with 10 bases in between. CDR1 and CDR2, per the germline V gene, are MGHRA and YSYEKL. The chain uses TRBV4-1 and TRBJ1-1, with the D segment identity uncertain. This TCR came from an adult with HIV infection. This sample comprised blood, obtained before antiretroviral therapy. The CDR3 protein: CASSQWATVNTEAFF. The sequence in DNA is TGCGCCAGCAGCCAATGGGCCACCGTGAACACTGAAGCTTTCTTT.